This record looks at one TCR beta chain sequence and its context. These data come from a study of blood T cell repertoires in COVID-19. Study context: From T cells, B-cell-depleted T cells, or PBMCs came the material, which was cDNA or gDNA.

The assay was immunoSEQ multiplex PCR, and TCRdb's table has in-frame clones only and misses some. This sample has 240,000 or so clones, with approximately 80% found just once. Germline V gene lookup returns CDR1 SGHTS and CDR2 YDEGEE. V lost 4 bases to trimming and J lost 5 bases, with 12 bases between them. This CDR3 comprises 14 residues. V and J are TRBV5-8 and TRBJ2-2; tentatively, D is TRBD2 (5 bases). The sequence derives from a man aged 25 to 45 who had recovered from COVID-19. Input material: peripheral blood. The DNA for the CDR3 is TGTGCCAGCAGCCTCCCCCCGGGGACCGGGGAGCTGTTTTTT. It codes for CASSLPPGTGELFF.